Shown below are 5 T cell receptor beta chains from a single sample sequenced in a study of T cells after yellow fever vaccination. MiXCR, applied by TCRdb to the 5' RACE reads, yields one record per CDR3 protein. The table includes 240,000 or so distinct CDR3 sequences, 6.9% detected once. The starting material was CD4+ T cells sorted from PBMCs, obtained 15 days after the yellow fever booster vaccination. The receptors derive from a man younger than 40 who received the YFV17D yellow fever vaccine.

The sample holds a few counts of this clonotype. The V call is TRBV27, the J call TRBJ2-1; TRBD1 matches at 8 bases. V gave up 2 bases and J gave up 8 bases; unmatched junction bases: 5. There are 14 residues in the CDR3. CDR1 and CDR2 (germline): MNHEY, SMNVEV (reference sequence). The CDR3 loop reads CASSLRAGGYEQFF. The DNA of the CDR3 is TGTGCCAGCAGTTTACGGGCAGGGGGCTATGAGCAGTTCTTC.

This clonotype came up a few times. The chain recombines TRBV6-2 or TRBV6-3 with TRBJ2-3, with D maybe TRBD2 (5 bases). The CDR3 length is 13 residues. V was pared by 5 bases and J by 6 bases, with 12 bases between. Germline V lookup: CDR1 MNHEY, CDR2 SVGEGT. CDR3 nucleotide sequence: TGTGCCAGCAGTAGCCGAACTAGGGATACGCAGTATTTT. The encoded protein is CASSSRTRDTQYF.

The gene calls are TRBV10-3 and TRBJ1-5; TRBD1 might be the D (5 bases). The V end was cut by 11 bases, the J end by 1 base, with 21 bases between. This CDR3 is built from 16 residues. Germline V gene lookup returns CDR1 ENHRY and CDR2 SYGVKD. CDR3 in amino acids: CASARGGGKSNQPQHF. CDR3 DNA: TGTGCCTCGGCTAGGGGCGGAGGGAAGAGCAATCAGCCCCAGCATTTT.

This clonotype was observed a handful of times. This rearrangement joins TRBV5-1 to TRBJ2-1; 9 positions match TRBD2. Germline lookup yields CDR1 SGHRS and CDR2 YFSETQ. With V trimmed by 4 bases and J by 1 base, 3 bases remained unmatched. The CDR3 runs 15 residues. DNA for the CDR3: TGCGCCAGCAGCGGCGGGAGGGCGTCCTACAATGAGCAGTTCTTC. Translating it yields CASSGGRASYNEQFF.

The chain links TRBV7-9 to TRBJ2-5, with D possibly TRBD2 on 5 matching bases. Per the germline V gene, CDR1 is SEHNR and CDR2 is FQNEAQ (reference sequence). With 5 bases removed from V and 0 bases from J, the gap between germline ends came to 13 bases. The CDR3 covers 15 residues. The CDR3 DNA sequence: TGTGCCAGCAGCACGCGGACGGGATACCAAGAGACCCAGTACTTC. It specifies CASSTRTGYQETQYF.